The T cell receptor (beta chain) under discussion was sequenced for a study of blood T cell repertoires in COVID-19. Assay: immunoSEQ multiplex PCR; the TCRdb copy retains only in-frame clones and omits some. The table includes 140,000 or so clones, roughly 86% detected once. Germline V gene data show CDR1 as SGDLS and CDR2 as YYNGEE. This CDR3 has 16 amino acids. V was pared by 4 bases and J by 2 bases, with 8 bases of the junction left unmatched. Specimen: PBMCs or T cells enriched from blood (not recorded which). The chain is built from TRBV9 and TRBJ1-5, with 8 bases matching TRBD1. This clonotype was sampled from a woman aged 50 to 60 with acute COVID-19. The CDR3, as DNA: TGTGCCAGCAGCAAAGGGACAGGAGGTGGCAATCAGCCCCAGCATTTT. Residues: CASSKGTGGGNQPQHF.